A selection of T cell receptor beta chains follows, all from one sample in a study of control samples from healthy donors and cancer patients. Sequenced by immunoSEQ multiplex PCR; TCRdb stores in-frame clones only, minus some. The sample carries over 200,000 clones, roughly 82% recorded once. Sequencing was performed on PBMCs. These receptors came from a woman aged 60-75 years with lung cancer. The CDR3 runs from the conserved cysteine through the conserved F or W. The D gene is left open where the match is weak. The listing skips clone size in some rows; elsewhere it reads once, few, many or a size class.

CDR3 DNA | CDR3 protein | V gene | clone size | D gene | CDR3 length | J gene
TGTGCCAGTAGTGATGGAAGGGGAAACACCATATATTTT | CASSDGRGNTIYF | TRBV19 | - | - | 13 | TRBJ1-3
TGTGCCAGCGGGCCTGCGAGGTCCGGGGAGCTGTTTTTT | CASGPARSGELFF | TRBV12-3/TRBV12-4 | few | - | 13 | TRBJ2-2
TGTGCCAGCAGCTTAGCGGGACTTTCGGAGGGCCAGCCCCAGCATTTT | CASSLAGLSEGQPQHF | TRBV7-8 | - | - | 16 | TRBJ1-5
TGTGCCAGCAGCTTGCAGGGGGCCAGGAATTCACCCCTCCACTTT | CASSLQGARNSPLHF | TRBV5-4 | - | TRBD1 | 15 | TRBJ1-6
TGTGCCAGCAGACCCGCCGGGACCAATGAGCAGTTCTTC | CASRPAGTNEQFF | TRBV12-3/TRBV12-4 | - | - | 13 | TRBJ2-1
TGTGCCAGCAGCTTAAGGGACAGGGAAAGCGGCTACACCTTC | CASSLRDRESGYTF | TRBV7-8 | many | TRBD1 | 14 | TRBJ1-2
TGTGCCAGCAGCGTAAGCGGCTCCTACAATGAGCAGTTCTTC | CASSVSGSYNEQFF | TRBV9 | - | - | 14 | TRBJ2-1
TGTGCCAGCAGCCCCGGACAGGGGATCTACGAGCAGTACTTC | CASSPGQGIYEQYF | TRBV7-2 | - | TRBD1 | 14 | TRBJ2-7
TGCGCCAGCAGCTTGGCCGTGGGGATTGATGGCTACACCTTC | CASSLAVGIDGYTF | TRBV5-1 | - | - | 14 | TRBJ1-2
TGCGCCAGCAGCCAAGATTTAGTACGCAGGGTCCACGGCTACACCTTC | CASSQDLVRRVHGYTF | TRBV4-1 | - | - | 16 | TRBJ1-2
TGTGCCAGCAGCCAACTGGATACGCAGTATTTT | CASSQLDTQYF | TRBV3-1/TRBV3-2 | - | - | 11 | TRBJ2-3
TGTGCCAGCAGCGTAGCCCCTAGCGGCCAAGAGACCCAGTACTTC | CASSVAPSGQETQYF | TRBV9 | - | TRBD2 | 15 | TRBJ2-5
TGCGCCAGCAGCCAAGAGCGGGGGCCCACAGATACGCAGTATTTT | CASSQERGPTDTQYF | TRBV4-1 | - | - | 15 | TRBJ2-3
TGTGCCACCAGTGATCCCGGAGCTAGCGGAGTTTACAATGAGCAGTTCTTC | CATSDPGASGVYNEQFF | TRBV24-1 | - | TRBD2 | 17 | TRBJ2-1
TGTGCCAGCAGCGTAGAACAGGGCTTGGAGACCCAGTACTTC | CASSVEQGLETQYF | TRBV5-6 | - | - | 14 | TRBJ2-5
TGTGCCAGCAGTTCCGGGTCGACTAGCGGGAGGGGCTACGAGCAGTACTTC | CASSSGSTSGRGYEQYF | TRBV27 | - | TRBD2 | 17 | TRBJ2-7
TGCGCCAGCAGTGCGGACTCTGGGGCCAACGTCCTGACTTTC | CASSADSGANVLTF | TRBV10-1 | - | - | 14 | TRBJ2-6
TGTGCCAGCAGTTTATCACAGGGGGCTATGGGCGAGCAGTACTTC | CASSLSQGAMGEQYF | TRBV27 | - | TRBD1 | 15 | TRBJ2-7
TGTGCCAGCTCACCTAGTGGAGACGCAGATACGCAGTATTTT | CASSPSGDADTQYF | TRBV18 | - | - | 14 | TRBJ2-3
TGCGCCAGCAGCCTACTTGGGACAGCGAACACCGGGGAGCTGTTTTTT | CASSLLGTANTGELFF | TRBV5-1 | - | TRBD1 | 16 | TRBJ2-2
TGTGCCAGCAGCTCTACGGCTGCCCTCGGAGGTCCGGAGAGGCCCCTCCACTTT | CASSSTAALGGPERPLHF | TRBV7-9 | once | - | 18 | TRBJ1-6
TGTGCCAGCAGCTTGGCCTGGACTAGCGCTTACTCCTACGAGCAGTACTTC | CASSLAWTSAYSYEQYF | TRBV5-8 | - | TRBD2 | 17 | TRBJ2-7
TGTGCCAGCAGCCAAGATTTGGTTGGTTCGGCCTCTGGAAACACCATATATTTT | CASSQDLVGSASGNTIYF | TRBV4-2 | - | - | 18 | TRBJ1-3
TGTGCCAGCTCACCCCCCGGAAGCGGGGGGCCCAATGAGCAGTTCTTC | CASSPPGSGGPNEQFF | TRBV18 | - | TRBD2 | 16 | TRBJ2-1
TGCGCCAGCAGCAGGGACAGGGGGAACACTGAAGCTTTCTTT | CASSRDRGNTEAFF | TRBV5-1 | - | TRBD1 | 14 | TRBJ1-1
TGTGCCAGCAGTGCGTGGGGGGCCAACGTCCTGACTTTC | CASSAWGANVLTF | TRBV12-3/TRBV12-4 | - | - | 13 | TRBJ2-6
TGCGCCAGCAGCCAAGGTCGATGGGACGAGCAGTACTTC | CASSQGRWDEQYF | TRBV4-1 | - | - | 13 | TRBJ2-7
TGTGCCAGCAGCTTTGGTATAGGGGGGGGCTCCAATCAGCCCCAGCATTTT | CASSFGIGGGSNQPQHF | TRBV5-6 | once | - | 17 | TRBJ1-5
TGCGCCAGCAGCTTGGTGGTGGGGAACACTGAAGCTTTCTTT | CASSLVVGNTEAFF | TRBV5-1 | - | - | 14 | TRBJ1-1
TGTGCCAGCTCACCACTGGAGGACACTGAAGCTTTCTTT | CASSPLEDTEAFF | TRBV18 | - | - | 13 | TRBJ1-1
TGTGCCAGCAGCGAGACCCCCGCAGGCACAGATACGCAGTATTTT | CASSETPAGTDTQYF | TRBV7-3 | - | - | 15 | TRBJ2-3
TGCGCCAGCAGCCAAGATCCTAACGAAATAGCCCAGCATTTT | CASSQDPNEIAQHF | TRBV5-1 | - | - | 14 | TRBJ1-5
TGTGCCAGTAGTATGGGACAGGCTAACACTGAAGCTTTCTTT | CASSMGQANTEAFF | TRBV19 | once | TRBD1 | 14 | TRBJ1-1
TGTGCCAGCAGCGTAGCCGCCAGCCTCTATGGCTACACCTTC | CASSVAASLYGYTF | TRBV9 | - | - | 14 | TRBJ1-2
TGTGCCAGCAGCTCAGAATCTAACTATGGCTACACCTTC | CASSSESNYGYTF | TRBV5-4 | - | - | 13 | TRBJ1-2
TGTGCCAGCAGCTTAAACTATGGCTACACCTTC | CASSLNYGYTF | TRBV7-9 | - | - | 11 | TRBJ1-2
TGCGCCAGCAGATTTACAGGGTCTAATGACTATGGCTACACCTTC | CASRFTGSNDYGYTF | TRBV5-1 | - | - | 15 | TRBJ1-2
TGTGCCAGCAGCTTGGAGCCTGACCGGGAAACCGGGGAGCTGTTTTTT | CASSLEPDRETGELFF | TRBV5-4 | - | - | 16 | TRBJ2-2
TGCGCCAGCACGGGAGGCGGACTAGCGGGAGTAACTGAGCAGTTCTTC | CASTGGGLAGVTEQFF | TRBV5-1 | - | TRBD2 | 16 | TRBJ2-1
TGTGCCAGCAGTGACGACAGGGATGGTGGAAACACCATATATTTT | CASSDDRDGGNTIYF | TRBV25-1 | - | TRBD1 | 15 | TRBJ1-3
TGTGCCAGCAGTGAAAGGACAGGGTTAACCCAGTACTTC | CASSERTGLTQYF | TRBV2 | - | TRBD1 | 13 | TRBJ2-5
TGTGCCAGCAGCTCAGCAACGTCGGGACAGGGGACCTACGAGCAGTACTTC | CASSSATSGQGTYEQYF | TRBV7-8 | - | TRBD1 | 17 | TRBJ2-7
TGTGCCAGCAGTCCTAGACTAGCGGGAGAAGATACGCAGTATTTT | CASSPRLAGEDTQYF | TRBV2 | - | TRBD2 | 15 | TRBJ2-3
TGTGCCAGCAGCCTGGACGTCGGGACGCAGTATTTT | CASSLDVGTQYF | TRBV2 | - | - | 12 | TRBJ2-3
TGTGCCAGCAGCTGGGACGGACAGGGGAGTATCGGGCAGTACTTC | CASSWDGQGSIGQYF | TRBV5-6 | - | TRBD1 | 15 | TRBJ2-7
TGTGCCAGCAGCTTAGAGGAAAACTATGGCTACACCTTC | CASSLEENYGYTF | TRBV5-6 | - | - | 13 | TRBJ1-2
TGTGCCAGCTCACTTACCGAAGACACTGAAGCTTTCTTT | CASSLTEDTEAFF | TRBV18 | - | - | 13 | TRBJ1-1
TGTGCCAGTAGTGGCGTCAATGAGCAGTTCTTC | CASSGVNEQFF | TRBV19 | - | - | 11 | TRBJ2-1
TGTGCCAGCAGTGGACAGACTAATGAAAAACTGTTTTTT | CASSGQTNEKLFF | TRBV25-1 | - | - | 13 | TRBJ1-4
TGCGCCAGCAGGAGCCTAGCGGGGGACACCGGGGAGCTGTTTTTT | CASRSLAGDTGELFF | TRBV5-1 | once | TRBD2 | 15 | TRBJ2-2
TGTGCCAGTAGTATCGAAAGGGGACATCAAGAGACCCAGTACTTC | CASSIERGHQETQYF | TRBV19 | - | - | 15 | TRBJ2-5
TGTGCCAGCTCACCATCCCCGGGAATCACTGAAGCTTTCTTT | CASSPSPGITEAFF | TRBV18 | - | - | 14 | TRBJ1-1
TGTGCCAGCAGTTTAGGGACAGGGGACTATGGCTACACCTTC | CASSLGTGDYGYTF | TRBV28 | - | TRBD1 | 14 | TRBJ1-2
TGTGCCACCAGCAGAGATAACTATGGCTACACCTTC | CATSRDNYGYTF | TRBV15 | - | - | 12 | TRBJ1-2
TGTGCCTGGAGTGGGGGAGGAGGACAGCCCCAGCATTTT | CAWSGGGGQPQHF | TRBV30 | - | - | 13 | TRBJ1-5
TGTGCCAGCAGTTACTCGAGTAGCCGTGGGGGCACAGATACGCAGTATTTT | CASSYSSSRGGTDTQYF | TRBV6-2/TRBV6-3 | - | - | 17 | TRBJ2-3
TGCAGCGTTAAAGGGACAGAAACCTACAATGAGCAGTTCTTC | CSVKGTETYNEQFF | TRBV29-1 | few | TRBD1 | 14 | TRBJ2-1
TGCAGTGCTAGGGGGTCCTACGAGCAGTACTTC | CSARGSYEQYF | TRBV20-1 | - | - | 11 | TRBJ2-7
TGTGCCGGGCCTAGCGGGAGTTCGGCCCAGTACTTC | CAGPSGSSAQYF | TRBV6-5 | - | TRBD2 | 12 | TRBJ2-5